Listed below are T cell receptor beta chains from one sample, sequenced in a study of blood T cells in healthy people across ages. TCRdb called the 5' RACE reads again in MiXCR, with one record for every CDR3 protein. The sample has under 800,000 distinct CDR3 sequences; around 46% are singletons. The sequencing input was blood. Every receptor here comes from a woman in her sixties or seventies in good health. CDR3s include the opening cysteine and the closing phenylalanine or tryptophan. Each record gives: V gene, clone size, J gene, D gene, CDR3 DNA, CDR3 protein. The D gene is left open where the match is weak. Size values are once, few and many counts, or a class for expanded clones, and some rows have none.

v_gene: TRBV20-1; abundance: few; j_gene: TRBJ2-7; d_gene: TRBD1; CDR3nt: TGCAGTGCTAGGCAGGGACAGTACGAGCAGTACTTC; CDR3aa: CSARQGQYEQYF
v_gene: TRBV4-3; abundance: NA; j_gene: TRBJ2-7; d_gene: NA; CDR3nt: TGCGCCAGCAGCCAGTTGGTCACAGGGACCTACGAGCAGTACTTC; CDR3aa: CASSQLVTGTYEQYF
v_gene: TRBV27; abundance: NA; j_gene: TRBJ2-7; d_gene: NA; CDR3nt: TGTGCCAGCAGTCTCGGCGGACCCACTCCCTACGAGCAGTACTTC; CDR3aa: CASSLGGPTPYEQYF
v_gene: TRBV12-3/TRBV12-4; abundance: NA; j_gene: TRBJ2-7; d_gene: NA; CDR3nt: TGTGCCAGCAGTTTACGGGTAGCGGTCCTATACAATGAGCAGTACTTC; CDR3aa: CASSLRVAVLYNEQYF
v_gene: TRBV20-1; abundance: NA; j_gene: TRBJ2-1; d_gene: NA; CDR3nt: TGCAGTGCTAGAGAGACCTCAGATGAGCAGTTCTTC; CDR3aa: CSARETSDEQFF
v_gene: TRBV29-1; abundance: NA; j_gene: TRBJ1-1; d_gene: NA; CDR3nt: TGCAGCGTTGAAGGAGAGGGGACTGAAGCTTTCTTT; CDR3aa: CSVEGEGTEAFF
v_gene: TRBV9; abundance: many; j_gene: TRBJ2-3; d_gene: TRBD2; CDR3nt: TGTGCCAGCAGCGCAGGGACTAGCGGGAGCACAGATACGCAGTATTTT; CDR3aa: CASSAGTSGSTDTQYF
v_gene: TRBV20-1; abundance: many; j_gene: TRBJ2-5; d_gene: TRBD2; CDR3nt: TGCAGTGCTAACCCGGGGGGACTAGCGGGTGAAGGGACCCAGTACTTC; CDR3aa: CSANPGGLAGEGTQYF
v_gene: TRBV20-1; abundance: NA; j_gene: TRBJ1-5; d_gene: NA; CDR3nt: TGCAGTGCTAGTGGGGGCATGGGGCCCCGGCATTTT; CDR3aa: CSASGGMGPRHF
v_gene: TRBV7-6; abundance: NA; j_gene: TRBJ2-3; d_gene: NA; CDR3nt: TGTGCCAGCAGCTTAGTGAAGGCAATATCTAGCACAGATACGCAGTATTTT; CDR3aa: CASSLVKAISSTDTQYF
v_gene: TRBV28; abundance: once; j_gene: TRBJ2-7; d_gene: NA; CDR3nt: TGTGCCAGCAGTTTTTACGGGAAGGTCGAGCAGTACTTC; CDR3aa: CASSFYGKVEQYF
v_gene: TRBV5-1; abundance: NA; j_gene: TRBJ2-7; d_gene: NA; CDR3nt: TGCGCCAGCAGCTTGGGGCGGGTTAATTACGAGCAGTACTTC; CDR3aa: CASSLGRVNYEQYF